The text below deals with one T cell receptor (beta chain). This sample was included in a study of cytomegalovirus exposure and HLA in healthy donors. The study ran its PCR with 60 Vbeta and 13 Jbeta primers. Only in-frame clones appear in the TCRdb table, and some are missing; sequencing was by immunoSEQ multiplex PCR. Altogether some 66,000 clones are present, more than 70% being singletons, with the ten largest covering roughly a tenth. Sequencing input: PBMCs. The receptor's source is a man in his forties or fifties in good health and CMV-seronegative.

CDR3: CASSLRKGQGVTDTQYF. The CDR3 nucleotides read TGTGCCAGCAGCTTAAGAAAGGGGCAGGGGGTCACAGATACGCAGTATTTT. J is TRBJ2-3 and V is TRBV7-2; 7 bases map to TRBD1. Germline trimming cut 2 bases from V and 2 bases from J; bases unmatched to any gene: 10. The germline CDR1 and CDR2 sequences are SGHTA and FQGNSA. This CDR3 is built from 17 residues.